This entry features one T cell receptor (beta chain) sequence. Its antigen specificity is not known. The record has no base qualities; no much larger clone is one base away. Sequencer: Illumina HiSeq 2500. Quantitative 5'-RACE with molecular barcodes was used to prepare TCR beta libraries. The authors' analysis ran thus. A new computational method based on a probabilistic model of VDJ rearrangement was used to identify disease-linked TCR variants. TCRdb reanalyzed the raw reads on its own, using fastp at Q25 for trimming and MiXCR for clone calling, and kept in-frame beta chains. CDR3 protein sequences are deduplicated, and each keeps its most common genes and DNA. The V and J calls and clone size come from TCRdb's table, not from the authors' own analysis. Present in this sample are 200,000 to 250,000 distinct CDR3 sequences, approximately 20% of which were seen just once. The ten top clones hold under 55% of the sample.

This sample is drawn from a study of CD8 T cells in ankylosing spondylitis (dated by TCRdb to 2016 to 2017). A note on the overall study: The study set out to find disease-linked TCR variants by profiling T cell receptor beta repertoires in ankylosing spondylitis patients and healthy donors. Peripheral blood samples were taken, and synovial fluid was additionally collected from ankylosing spondylitis patients. The full study cohort was made up of about 25 ankylosing spondylitis patients and around 100 healthy donors. General findings and caveats noted by the study authors: A TCR beta motif made up of roughly eight highly homologous amino acid variants appeared to be characteristic of blood from ankylosing spondylitis patients. The disease-linked clones showed a CD8+ phenotype and occurred at relatively low frequencies in peripheral blood. The disease-linked clones were reported as significantly enriched in matched synovial fluid samples from ankylosing spondylitis patients. Some motif variants had previously been reported in the synovial fluid and blood of reactive arthritis patients, which suggests shared mechanisms of disease initiation.

The specimen sequenced was blood, either unsorted or a sorted T cell fraction (not recorded which). This clonotype was sampled from a male donor with ankylosing spondylitis.

The CDR3 protein: CASSLGTGEYNEQFF. Read as DNA, the sequence is TGTGCCAGCAGCTTAGGGACAGGCGAATACAATGAGCAGTTCTTC. The chain couples TRBV11-2 to TRBJ2-1, and 7 junction bases match TRBD1. V loses 1 base at its end and J loses 4 bases; junction bases beyond the gene matches: 4. From the cysteine up to the phenylalanine, the CDR3 has a length of 15 residues. The retained sequence is limited to the CDR3, 45 bases, with the frame set at the first base. From a lookup of the germline V gene, CDR1 and CDR2 are SGHAT and FQNNGV.